The entry that follows covers one TCR beta chain sequence. Its specificity is unknown. The sample originates from a study of OX40 agonist ivuxolimab in advanced cancers. Broader study findings: Expanded peripheral T-cell antigen specificity went undetermined.

Here immunoSEQ multiplex PCR was the method, and the copy in TCRdb shows in-frame clones only, minus some. The sample shows over 35,000 clones, 89% of them seen only once. Germline CDR1 MDHEN, CDR2 SYDVKM. The ends were cut back, 5 bases at V and 5 bases at J, with 21 bases in the middle. The CDR3 spans 16 residues. This chain joins TRBV28 and TRBJ1-1; unclear D gene. The input for sequencing was CD4+ or CD8+ T cells sorted from blood, taken in a trial of the OX40 agonist ivuxolimab. The receptor comes from an adult with an advanced solid tumor such as melanoma, head and neck, liver or kidney cancer. As DNA, the CDR3 is TGTGCCAGCAGTAAAGACACCTTAGCAGGATTGACTGAAGCTTTCTTT. Translation gives CASSKDTLAGLTEAFF.